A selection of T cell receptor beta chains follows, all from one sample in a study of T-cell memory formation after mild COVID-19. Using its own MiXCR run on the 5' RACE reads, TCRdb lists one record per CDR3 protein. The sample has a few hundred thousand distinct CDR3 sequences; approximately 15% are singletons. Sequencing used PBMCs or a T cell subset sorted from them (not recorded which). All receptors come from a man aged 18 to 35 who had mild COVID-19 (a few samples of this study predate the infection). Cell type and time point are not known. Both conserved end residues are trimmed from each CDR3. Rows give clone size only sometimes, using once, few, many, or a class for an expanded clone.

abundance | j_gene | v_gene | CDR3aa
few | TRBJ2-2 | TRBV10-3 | AIRPAGTSRGANTGELF
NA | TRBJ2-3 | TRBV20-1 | SAISGGPDTQY
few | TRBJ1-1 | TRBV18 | ASSPMRSWGTEAF
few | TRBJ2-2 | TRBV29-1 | SVEVMNPRNTGELF
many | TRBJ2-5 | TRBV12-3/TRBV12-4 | ASTTLLETQY
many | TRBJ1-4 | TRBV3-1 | ASSLTGYYEKLF
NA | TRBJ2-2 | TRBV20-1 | SHRQGERTGELF
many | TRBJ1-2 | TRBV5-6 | ASSLVGYYGYT
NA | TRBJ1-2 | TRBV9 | ASNPGQGGYGYT
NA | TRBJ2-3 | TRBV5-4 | ASSRIDTDTQY
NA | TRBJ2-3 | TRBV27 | ASSLGTSGGNTQY
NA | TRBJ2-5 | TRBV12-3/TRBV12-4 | ASTRRWGEETQY
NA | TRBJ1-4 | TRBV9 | ASSSSGGGLF
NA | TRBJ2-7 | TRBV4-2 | ASSQDPATQGEQY
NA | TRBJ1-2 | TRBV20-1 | SARGLGGANGYT
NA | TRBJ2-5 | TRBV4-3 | ASSQDLGQGPQETQY
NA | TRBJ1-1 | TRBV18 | ASSPAGRNTEAF
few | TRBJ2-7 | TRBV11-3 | GAGVAYEQY
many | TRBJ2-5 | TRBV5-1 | ASSLAGEVRETQY
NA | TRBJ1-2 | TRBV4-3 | ASSQDGGFNYGYT
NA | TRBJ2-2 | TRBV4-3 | ASSQDPQAGELF
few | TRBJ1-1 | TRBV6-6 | ASSTRTVGTEAF
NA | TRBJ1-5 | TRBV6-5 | ASSYSVNSNQPQH
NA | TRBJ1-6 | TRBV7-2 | ASTQVIGDNSPLH
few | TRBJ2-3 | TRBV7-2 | ASSLGFPGGDTQY
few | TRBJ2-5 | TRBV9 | ASTDRGQETQY
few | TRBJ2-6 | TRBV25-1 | ASRANGANVLT
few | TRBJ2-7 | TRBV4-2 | ASQKEVGQGTYEQY
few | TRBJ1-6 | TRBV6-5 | ASRQAYNSPLH
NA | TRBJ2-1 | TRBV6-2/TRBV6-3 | ASSYSHEQF
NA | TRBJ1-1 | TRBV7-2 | ASSPKKAVNTEAF